This T cell receptor beta chain was obtained from a study of CD8 T cells in ankylosing spondylitis. Germline CDR1 reads DFQATT; CDR2 reads SNEGSKA (reference sequence). Between the trimmed V and J ends, which lost 3 bases and 0 bases, there was a span of 15 bases. This CDR3 region has 15 residues. A note on this clonotype: Its specificity is not known.

Quantitative 5'-RACE was performed with molecular barcodes, and it yielded the TCR beta libraries. TCRdb re-analysed the 5' RACE reads in MiXCR, keeping a single row per CDR3 protein. This sample has about 250,000 distinct CDR3 sequences, with roughly 32% found just once. Study-wide results and limits: A TCR beta motif made of roughly eight highly homologous variants seemed typical of ankylosing spondylitis blood. Relatively scarce in peripheral blood, disease-linked clones were CD8+.

The sequenced sample was blood, either unsorted or a sorted T cell fraction (not recorded which). The sequence derives from a male donor with ankylosing spondylitis or in good health (not recorded which). This chain links TRBV20-1 with TRBJ2-7; perhaps D is TRBD1 or TRBD2 (6 bases each). CDR3 amino acids: CSAREGDRSSYEQYF. The CDR3 DNA reads as TGCAGTGCTAGGGAGGGTGACAGGAGCTCCTACGAGCAGTACTTC.